The following is a TCR beta chain sequence with its context. This sample is drawn from a study of blood T cell repertoires in COVID-19. About the study: Sources were T cells, B-cell-depleted T cells, or PBMCs; the material itself was cDNA or gDNA.

The V and J ends lost 6 bases and 8 bases respectively, with 10 bases between them. The CDR3 loop spans 11 amino acids. Sequencing was performed with immunoSEQ multiplex PCR; in TCRdb, only in-frame clones are kept and a portion is missing. The repertoire holds 150,000 to 200,000 clones, with more than 70% as singletons. The sample consisted of peripheral blood. The TCR sequence derives from a man aged 40-50 years with active or convalescent COVID-19. The rearrangement uses TRBV12-3 or TRBV12-4 and TRBJ1-1, with D perhaps TRBD1 (5 bases). This CDR3 reads CASSQGIEAFF. The CDR3 DNA reads TGTGCCAGCAGCCAGGGCATCGAAGCTTTCTTT.